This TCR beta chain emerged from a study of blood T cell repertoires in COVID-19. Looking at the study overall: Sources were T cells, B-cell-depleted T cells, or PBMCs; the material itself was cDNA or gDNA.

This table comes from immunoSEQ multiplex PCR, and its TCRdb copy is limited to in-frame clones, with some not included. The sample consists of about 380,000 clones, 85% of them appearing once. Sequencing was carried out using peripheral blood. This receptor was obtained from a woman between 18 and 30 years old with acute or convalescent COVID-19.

The CDR3 DNA sequence: TGTGCCAGCAGCCTTCTAGCGGGCGAAGCCTACGAGCAGTACTTC. Protein sequence: CASSLLAGEAYEQYF. The chain links TRBV14 to TRBJ2-7, with TRBD2 identical over 8 bases. Germline trimming cut 4 bases from V and 2 bases from J; bases unmatched to any gene: 7. The CDR3 length is 15 residues. Germline V gives CDR1 SGHDN, CDR2 FVKESK. Drawing the rest from reference TRBV14 and TRBJ2-7, the complete variable domain is EAGVTQFPSHSVIEKGQTVTLRCDPISGHDNLYWYRRVMGKEIKFLLHFVKESKQDESGMPNNRFLAERTGGTYSTLKVQPAELEDSGVYFCASSLLAGEAYEQYFGPGTRLTVT.